The next 31 T cell receptor beta chains were all read from a single sample in a study of blood T cell repertoires in COVID-19. Data came from immunoSEQ multiplex PCR; TCRdb stores just in-frame clones and leaves some out. The sample lists approximately 180,000 clones, roughly 80% occurring once. Specimen: PBMCs or T cells enriched from blood (not recorded which). Source of these receptors: a woman in her sixties with acute COVID-19.

This clone was counted once. V gene TRBV14 combines with J gene TRBJ1-1; 7 bases align to TRBD1. Germline V gives CDR1 SGHDN, CDR2 FVKESK. There are 14 residues in the CDR3. The trim removed 4 bases at V and 5 bases at J, leaving 7 bases unmatched. CDR3 protein: CASSLRQGWTEAFF. The CDR3 region has the DNA TGTGCCAGCAGCCTCAGACAGGGTTGGACTGAAGCTTTCTTT.

The V call is TRBV2, the J call TRBJ2-1, with D perhaps matching TRBD1 (6 bases). Germline lookup yields CDR1 SNHLY and CDR2 FYNNEI. V was clipped by 4 bases and J by 2 bases, with 15 bases between them. CDR3 length: 16 residues. The CDR3: CASSVLVGGPYNEQFF. CDR3 nucleotide sequence: TGTGCCAGCAGTGTTTTAGTAGGGGGACCCTACAATGAGCAGTTCTTC.

In regard to this clone: One junction end disagrees with the germline gene, perhaps due to a read error. V usage is TRBV28 and J usage is TRBJ1-2, with 7 bases that match TRBD1. This CDR3 contains 11 residues. The germline gives CDR1 MDHEN, CDR2 SYDVKM. The CDR3 sequence is CASSSPPGQSF. The CDR3, as DNA: TGTGCCAGCAGCTCCCCCCCGGGACAGAGCTTC.

The V gene is TRBV2, the J gene TRBJ1-6, with D possibly TRBD1 on 6 matching bases. Trimming took 7 bases from V and 1 from J, leaving 14 bases between them. CDR1 and CDR2 (germline): SNHLY, FYNNEI. This CDR3 is built from 16 residues. CDR3 DNA: TGTGCCAGCAAAAAACAGGGAATTTCCTATAATTCACCCCTCCACTTT. It specifies CASKKQGISYNSPLHF.

The CDR3 loop is CASSQERYNEQFF. As DNA, the CDR3 is TGTGCCAGCAGCCAAGAACGGTACAATGAGCAGTTCTTC. The chain links TRBV4-2 to TRBJ2-1, with D unclear. With 0 bases removed from V and 4 bases from J, the gap between germline ends came to 4 bases. The V gene's germline CDR1 is LGHNA and CDR2 YNFKEQ. The CDR3 is 13 amino acids.

This clone was observed a handful of times. The chain carries TRBV6-6 and TRBJ1-5; D not resolved. Germline-derived CDR1 and CDR2 are MNHNY and SVGAGI (reference sequence). The V gene lost 5 bases and the J gene lost 6 bases, with 14 bases spanning the gap. This CDR3 has 14 amino acids. CDR3 in amino acids: CASSADAGRQPQHF. The CDR3 nucleotides read TGTGCCAGCAGTGCGGACGCGGGTCGTCAGCCCCAGCATTTT.

The chain recombines TRBV7-2 with TRBJ2-2; tentative D call: TRBD2 (5 bases). Trimming took 0 bases from V and 8 from J, leaving 10 bases between them. CDR3 length: 14 residues. Germline V lookup: CDR1 SGHTA, CDR2 FQGNSA. The CDR3 region is CASSLASRGGELFF. CDR3 bases: TGTGCCAGCAGCTTAGCGTCTCGGGGAGGGGAGCTGTTTTTT.

The CDR3 loop is CSARSQSIQYF. The CDR3 DNA reads as TGCAGTGCTAGAAGCCAAAGCATTCAGTACTTC. The chain is built from TRBV20-1 and TRBJ2-4, with unresolved D. In germline, CDR1 is DFQATT, CDR2 SNEGSKA (reference sequence). V was clipped by 2 bases and J by 9 bases, with 8 bases between them. This CDR3 spans 11 amino acids.

The gene calls are TRBV7-2 and TRBJ1-1; D gene uncertain. The CDR3 length is 18 residues. V was cut by 0 bases and J by 5 bases, with 22 bases left in between. The germline gives CDR1 SGHTA, CDR2 FQGNSA. For the CDR3, the DNA is TGTGCCAGCAGCTTAGCCACAGCGTGGGCATCGGGGAAGACTGAAGCTTTCTTT. It is translated as CASSLATAWASGKTEAFF.

The genes are TRBV29-1 and TRBJ1-6, with a weak D call TRBD1 (6 bases). The length of the CDR3 is 13 residues. Germline V lookup: CDR1 SQVTM, CDR2 ANQGSEA. V lost 7 bases and J lost 8, with 15 bases in between. The CDR3 sequence is CSATGLRHSPLHF. CDR3 sequence (DNA): TGCAGCGCAACAGGGCTGAGGCATTCACCCCTCCACTTT.

This clone was found a few times. The germline gene is not matched at one end of the junction; a read error may be the cause. This sequence joins TRBV10-3 and TRBJ2-2; perhaps TRBD1 as D (6 bases). CDR1 is ENHRY and CDR2 is SYGVKD in the germline V gene. This CDR3 has 16 residues. The CDR3 loop is CAISVVQGPNTGELFF. CDR3 coding DNA: TGTGCCATAAGTGTTGTACAGGGCCCGAACACCGGGGAGCTGTTTTTT.

The gene calls are TRBV5-6 and TRBJ1-3, with 7 bases aligning to TRBD1. CDR1 and CDR2 (germline): SGHDT, YYEEEE. This CDR3 spans 14 amino acids. The ends lost 0 bases at V and 7 bases at J; junction bases unmatched: 4. CDR3 bases: TGTGCCAGCAGCTTGGGACAGGGTGGGAACACCATATATTTT. Translated, it gives CASSLGQGGNTIYF.

The chain couples TRBV11-2 to TRBJ1-1, with TRBD1 matching 8 bases. Germline assignment: CDR1 SGHAT and CDR2 FQNNGV. This CDR3 is built from 12 residues. The V and J ends lost 7 bases and 4 bases, in that order; junction bases with no gene match: 2. The CDR3 reads CASTTGGTEAFF. In nucleotides, the CDR3 is TGTGCCAGCACCACAGGGGGCACTGAAGCTTTCTTT.

This clone showed up just once. This chain links TRBV19 with TRBJ1-6, with D uncertain. Germline-derived CDR1 and CDR2 are LNHDA and SQIVND (reference sequence). This CDR3 region has 13 residues. The V end was cut by 2 bases, the J end by 9 bases, with 8 bases between. The CDR3 loop reads CASSIIVGSPLHF. Here the CDR3 DNA reads TGTGCCAGTAGTATAATAGTTGGTTCACCCCTCCACTTT.

V gene TRBV28 combines with J gene TRBJ2-5; D perhaps matches TRBD1 (5 bases). Germline V gene lookup returns CDR1 MDHEN and CDR2 SYDVKM. CDR3 length: 13 amino acids. V dropped 2 bases and J dropped 5 bases, with 9 bases sitting between them. The CDR3 coding sequence is TGTGCCAGCAGTTTACAGGGTAGGGAGACCCAGTACTTC. Its translation is CASSLQGRETQYF. Full variable domain (rest looked up from reference TRBV28 and TRBJ2-5): DVKVTQSSRYLVKRTGEKVFLECVQDMDHENMFWYRQDPGLGLRLIYFSYDVKMKEKGDIPEGYSVSREKKERFSLILESASTNQTSMYLCASSLQGRETQYFGPGTRLLVL.

This clone is a singleton in its sample. The chain carries TRBV30 and TRBJ2-6; D perhaps matches TRBD1 (5 bases). This CDR3 contains 16 residues. With 0 bases removed from V and 0 bases from J, the gap between germline ends came to 9 bases. Germline CDR1 and CDR2: GTSNPN and SVGIG (reference sequence). In nucleotides, the CDR3 is TGTGCCTGGAGTGTAATGGGGCACTCTGGGGCCAACGTCCTGACTTTC. Translating it yields CAWSVMGHSGANVLTF.

This clone turned up a few times. The chain combines TRBV27 with TRBJ1-1, with 8 bases identical to TRBD1. The junction had 2 bases not matched to a gene; V was cut back by 4 bases and J by 1 base. CDR3 size: 14 residues. The germline CDR1 and CDR2 sequences are MNHEY and SMNVEV (reference sequence). DNA for the CDR3: TGTGCCAGCAGTTGGACAGGGACGAACACTGAAGCTTTCTTT. Its translation is CASSWTGTNTEAFF.

The chain joins TRBV30 to TRBJ2-2; TRBD2 matches 9 bases. In germline, CDR1 is GTSNPN, CDR2 SVGIG (reference sequence). The CDR3 spans 13 residues. J gave up 4 bases and V 7 bases, and 4 bases lay outside the gene matches. Here the CDR3 reads CASPGLATGELFF. CDR3 DNA sequence: TGTGCCTCCCCGGGACTAGCCACCGGGGAGCTGTTTTTT. Looking up the rest from reference TRBV30 and TRBJ2-2 gives the full variable domain: SQTIHQWPATLVQPVGSPLSLECTVEGTSNPNLYWYRQAAGRGLQLLFYSVGIGQISSEVPQNLSASRPQDRQFILSSKKLLLSDSGFYLCASPGLATGELFFGEGSRLTVL.

The chain has TRBV3-1 (or the pseudogene TRBV3-2) and TRBJ2-3; D not resolved. CDR3 length: 14 residues. Germline-derived CDR1 and CDR2 are LGHDT and YNNKEL (reference sequence). V dropped 1 base and J dropped 0 bases, with 5 bases sitting between them. CDR3 protein: CASSQVTSTDTQYF. In nucleotides, the CDR3 is TGTGCCAGCAGCCAAGTAACTAGCACAGATACGCAGTATTTT.

The rearrangement links TRBV5-1 to TRBJ2-2; 7 bases match TRBD1. Germline V gives CDR1 SGHRS, CDR2 YFSETQ. The CDR3 totals 14 residues. J gave up 3 bases and V 3 bases, and 2 bases lay outside the gene matches. The CDR3 reads CASSYGQDTGELFF. CDR3 bases: TGCGCCAGCAGCTATGGACAGGACACCGGGGAGCTGTTTTTT. The entire variable domain, with the rest obtained from reference TRBV5-1 and TRBJ2-2, is as follows: KAGVTQTPRYLIKTRGQQVTLSCSPISGHRSVSWYQQTPGQGLQFLFEYFSETQRNKGNFPGRFSGRQFSNSRSEMNVSTLELGDSALYLCASSYGQDTGELFFGEGSRLTVL.

V is TRBV10-3 and J is TRBJ2-7, with a possible D match to TRBD1 (5 bases). The V and J ends lost 6 bases and 0 bases respectively, with 9 bases between them. The CDR3 consists of 13 residues. Germline V gene lookup returns CDR1 ENHRY and CDR2 SYGVKD. Written as DNA, the CDR3 is TGTGCCATCAGCGCCGACAGCTCCTACGAGCAGTACGTC. It yields the protein CAISADSSYEQYV.

The gene calls are TRBV10-1 and TRBJ2-1; 10 nucleotides agree with TRBD2. The J segment lost 8 bases and the V segment lost 5 bases, leaving 18 bases of the junction unmatched. Per the germline V gene, CDR1 is WNHNN and CDR2 is SYGVQD (reference sequence). The CDR3 consists of 18 residues. The CDR3: CASSSGTGTLAGVHEQFF. Here the CDR3 DNA reads TGCGCCAGCAGTTCCGGGACAGGAACTCTAGCGGGGGTCCATGAGCAGTTCTTC.

The chain has TRBV27 and TRBJ1-6; TRBD1 agrees at 7 bases. Germline-derived CDR1 and CDR2 are MNHEY and SMNVEV (reference sequence). The CDR3 covers 14 residues. V gave up 5 bases and J gave up 8 bases; unmatched junction bases: 6. The CDR3 reads CASSQGDSYSPLHF. The CDR3 nucleotides are TGTGCCAGCAGTCAGGGGGATTCATATTCACCCCTCCACTTT.

This clone was counted a few times. The rearrangement uses TRBV12-3 or TRBV12-4 and TRBJ1-2; D gene unclear. The CDR3 runs to 12 residues. V was shortened by 6 bases and J by 8 bases, with 13 bases between the two germline ends. The CDR3 region is CASSRDRVGYTF. The CDR3 DNA sequence: TGTGCCAGCAGCCGGGATCGCGTAGGCTACACCTTC.

V and J are TRBV27 and TRBJ2-3, with 7 bases matching TRBD2. This CDR3 is 14 amino acids long. Losses at the gene ends were 2 bases for V and 1 base for J; bases not matched to a gene: 0. Germline V gene sequence: CDR1 MNHEY, CDR2 SMNVEV (reference sequence). CDR3 protein: CASSLLAGTDTQYF. The CDR3 DNA follows: TGTGCCAGCAGTTTACTAGCGGGCACAGATACGCAGTATTTT.

As DNA, the CDR3 is TGTGCCAGCAGTTCACAGGGGGCTTCTAATTCACCCCTCCACTTT. It encodes CASSSQGASNSPLHF. The chain recombines TRBV7-2 with TRBJ1-6; 9 nucleotides line up with TRBD1. The V gene end was trimmed by 6 bases and the J gene end by 6 bases; junction bases not matched to a gene: 6. Germline V gene sequence: CDR1 SGHTA, CDR2 FQGNSA. CDR3 size: 15 residues.

V and J are TRBV5-1 and TRBJ2-3; TRBD2 matches at 8 bases. The CDR3 length is 15 residues. The germline gives CDR1 SGHRS, CDR2 YFSETQ. The trim removed 2 bases at V and 6 bases at J, leaving 8 bases unmatched. The CDR3 nucleotides are TGCGCCAGCAGCTTTACCGGGACTAGAGCCGATACGCAGTATTTT. Translating gives CASSFTGTRADTQYF.

V and J are TRBV5-4 and TRBJ1-5; tentative D call: TRBD1 (5 bases). CDR1 SGHNT and CDR2 YYREEE come from the germline V gene (reference sequence). This CDR3 is 14 amino acids long. The germline V and J ends were trimmed by 4 bases and 1 base, with 9 bases remaining between them. The CDR3 spells CASSRRDSNQPQHF. Here the CDR3 DNA reads TGTGCCAGCAGCAGGAGGGACAGCAATCAGCCCCAGCATTTT.

This clone was seen a few times. V is TRBV3-1 (or the pseudogene TRBV3-2) and J is TRBJ1-3, with no clear D. Germline-derived CDR1 and CDR2 are LGHDT and YNNKEL (reference sequence). The CDR3 contains 15 residues. Deletions cut 4 bases from V and 4 bases from J, with 14 bases between. CDR3 sequence: CASSLRASGGNTIYF. The CDR3 nucleotides are TGTGCCAGCAGCCTTAGGGCCTCGGGGGGAAACACCATATATTTT.

The V and J genes are TRBV19 and TRBJ1-2; tentatively, D is TRBD1 (6 bases). The germline V and J ends were trimmed by 9 bases and 6 bases, with 23 bases remaining between them. Looked up from germline, CDR1 is LNHDA and CDR2 is SQIVND (reference sequence). The CDR3 totals 15 residues. The CDR3 protein is CASIGKNRVQDGYTF. The CDR3 nucleotides are TGTGCCAGCATTGGGAAGAACAGGGTCCAGGATGGCTACACCTTC.

V and J are TRBV19 and TRBJ2-6, with 7 bases lining up with TRBD2. The V gene's germline CDR1 is LNHDA and CDR2 SQIVND (reference sequence). The CDR3 is 18 amino acids. The V gene end was trimmed by 7 bases and the J gene end by 0 bases; junction bases not matched to a gene: 12. CDR3 residues: CASNPGGLSLSGANVLTF. CDR3 bases: TGTGCCAGTAACCCCGGGGGGTTATCCCTCTCTGGGGCCAACGTCCTGACTTTC.